This TCR beta chain emerged from a study of patients and donors after allogeneic stem cell transplantation. TCRdb re-called the RT-PCR reads with MiXCR, one entry per CDR3 protein. Here the sample spans about 1,300 distinct CDR3 sequences, 25% to 35% being singletons. The CDR3 loop spans 15 amino acids. The V end was cut by 1 base, the J end by 6 bases, with 16 bases between. CDR1 is SGHTA and CDR2 is FQGTGA in the germline V gene. Sequencing was carried out using blood, either unsorted or a sorted T cell fraction (not recorded which). The rearrangement links TRBV7-3 to TRBJ2-7; D remains ambiguous. This TCR came from a human donor who was either an allogeneic HSCT recipient or a stem cell or donor lymphocyte infusion donor (not recorded which). It is not recorded whose cells these are; they may come from a transplant donor. This CDR3 reads CASSLNSGSIGEQYF. CDR3 DNA sequence: TGTGCCAGCAGCTTAAACTCCGGCTCCATCGGCGAGCAGTACTTC.